This TCR beta chain was profiled in a study of beta chain features in type 1 diabetes. Notes on the study in general: Patients showed naive, central memory and Treg TCRB repertoires that appeared more similar than those of healthy donors. Whether TCRB rearrangement is influenced by HLA type went unresolved here. For Type 1 diabetes patients, all four CD4+ subsets carried TCRB CDR3s that were moderately but significantly shorter. Lower insertion and higher deletion counts appeared at VDJ junctions in type 1 diabetes patients.

Sequencing targeted expressed TCRB transcripts, as all isolated RNA had been reverse transcribed. This table comes from immunoSEQ multiplex PCR, and its TCRdb copy is limited to in-frame clones, with some not included. Among around 160,000 clones listed, roughly 9% were seen once. The CDR3 has 13 residues. With 3 bases removed from V and 5 bases from J, the gap between germline ends came to 11 bases. Per germline, CDR1 SGDLS and CDR2 YYNGEE. In its sample, this clone was seen a few times. Its antigen is undetermined. The chain has TRBV9 and TRBJ1-1; D is unclear. This receptor was obtained from a woman aged 25 to 39 with type 1 diabetes. The source material was central memory CD4+ T cells from blood. The CDR3 sequence: CASSALRGTEAFF. As DNA, the CDR3 is TGTGCCAGCAGCGCATTGAGAGGAACTGAAGCTTTCTTT. The full variable domain, completed using reference TRBV9 and TRBJ1-1, is DSGVTQTPKHLITATGQRVTLRCSPRSGDLSVYWYQQSLDQGLQFLIQYYNGEERAKGNILERFSAQQFPDLHSELNLSSLELGDSALYFCASSALRGTEAFFGQGTRLTVV.